One T cell receptor beta chain is described in this entry. The antigen is not known. The same CDR3 can be traced to other DNA sequences in this sample. The CDR3 contains 15 residues. J was trimmed by 2 bases and V by 0 bases; bases with no gene match: 2. Germline loops: CDR1 SGHRS, CDR2 YFSETQ. The primer mix had 60 Vbeta and 13 Jbeta primers. TCRdb's table, derived via immunoSEQ multiplex PCR, lists solely in-frame clones and lacks some. This sample has around 140,000 clones, with around 82% found just once. The source of the sample is a study of cytomegalovirus exposure and HLA in healthy donors. Study-wide points: Most CMV-associated TCR beta chains were later found to appear HLA-restricted.

Sequencing was performed on PBMCs. The sequence came from a woman aged 40 to 50 in good health and CMV-seropositive. The rearrangement uses TRBV5-1 and TRBJ1-2; 9 bases are shared with TRBD1. Here the CDR3 reads CASSLAGTGNYGYTF. CDR3 sequence (DNA): TGCGCCAGCAGCTTGGCCGGGACAGGGAACTATGGCTACACCTTC.